Described below is a single T cell receptor (beta chain) sequence and its context. Its antigen is currently not known. No much larger clone is present one base from it, and per-base qualities are unavailable. This specimen belongs to a study of STAT5B mutations in CD4+ large granular lymphocyte leukemia (dated by TCRdb to between 2021 and 2023). Regarding the research as a whole: Among the healthy controls, the CDR3 'QG' motif was associated with a particular HLA allele. The study compared the TCRbeta repertoires of patients with CD4+ T-cell large granular lymphocyte leukemia against the TCRbeta repertoires of healthy blood donors. Flow cytometry performed on FACSCanto II or FACSVerse showed that the purified fractions had more than 95% purity among lymphocytes. The study at large found these results: CD4-sorted patient repertoires appeared more clonal than healthy CD4+ repertoires, and this difference persisted after removing the putative leukemic clones. The data were not HLA-matched, and the relatively small sample size could explain the higher clonality seen in CD4+ compared with CD8+ T-LGLL. The main leukemic clonotypes were found to be private to each patient, although approximately 25% of the main leukemic clonotypes were detected at low frequency in the non-leukemic repertoires of other patients. Enrichment of TRBV06-family usage was observed among the top patient clones (8/27) relative to healthy controls (2/35).

From cysteine to phenylalanine, the CDR3 is 15 amino acids long. Just CDR3 DNA is preserved here, 45 bases in frame from base 1. Between the V and J ends, shortened by 2 bases and 1 base respectively, the junction contains 7 bases. The germline V gene specifies SGHRS as CDR1 and YFSETQ as CDR2. The healthy control group was made up of around 38 blood donors, and the Finnish Red Cross blood service supplied their buffy coats. All TCR-sequenced material derived from peripheral blood: patient blood samples and healthy donor buffy coats. Ficoll-Hypaque gradient centrifugation was used to isolate peripheral blood mononuclear cells. CD4+ cells were magnetically purified from the buffy coats of healthy controls. Genomic DNA was extracted using the Gentra Puregene Cell and Tissue kit, and a Qubit 2.0 fluorometer was used to quantify it. TCRbeta rearrangements were sequenced from genomic DNA using the immunoSEQ assay at survey resolution. On the authors' methods: In the TCR sequencing data, the lowest productive clonotype frequency that could be detected was 2.59 x 10-5. Only productive TCRbeta rearrangements, defined as complete and in-frame sequences, were included in the analyses. Simpson clonality, calculated in the immunoSEQ Analyzer version 3.0, was used as the measure of sample clonality. Clones were binned by frequency as very rare, small, medium, large (1-20%) or hyperexpanded (>20%). Generation probabilities were estimated with OLGA 1.2.3, V-gene circos plots were made with VDJtools, specificities were searched in VDJdb, and CDR3 motifs were identified with GLIPH. TCRdb provides this immuneACCESS table in a form limited to in-frame rearrangements. Some clones are lacking; in checked studies, under half of them reflect an unresolved V gene, and why the rest are absent is not known. The DNA gave D and trimming, while V, J and clone size come from that table. A total of about 29,000 clones appear in this sample, approximately 79% of them only once. Together, the top ten hold approximately 6% of the sample.

Sample: CD4+ T cells from blood buffy coats. This chain joins TRBV5-1 to TRBJ2-6, with an unclear D gene assignment. The clonotype comes from a human donor in good health. The CDR3 sequence is CASSLQLSGANVLTF. The bases read TGCGCCAGCAGCTTACAGCTTTCTGGGGCCAACGTCCTGACTTTC. This CDR3, with the reference TRBV5-1 and TRBJ2-6 proteins standing in past its ends, gives the full variable domain KAGVTQTPRYLIKTRGQQVTLSCSPISGHRSVSWYQQTPGQGLQFLFEYFSETQRNKGNFPGRFSGRQFSNSRSEMNVSTLELGDSALYLCASSLQLSGANVLTFGAGSRLTVL.